This TCR beta chain was identified in a study of blood T cell repertoires in COVID-19. Across the study: COVID-19 samples from acute and convalescent phases originated in the United States, Italy and Spain. PBMCs, B-cell-depleted T cells, or T cells provided the cDNA or gDNA that made up the material.

In the original processing: From reference gene primer amplification, estimates of nucleated cell counts were derived. TCRdb's copy holds only in-frame clones and misses some; the assay was immunoSEQ multiplex PCR. V, J and clone size were drawn from that table, and D and trimming were deduced from the DNA. Among over 150,000 clones listed, approximately 80% were seen once. V was pared by 5 bases and J by 0 bases, with 9 bases of the junction left unmatched. The germline CDR1 and CDR2 sequences are SGHVS and FNYEAQ. CDR3 size: 17 residues. The table lists this clone with many counts. Sequencing used peripheral blood. The chain links TRBV7-6 to TRBJ1-3; 8 nucleotides match TRBD1. This sequence originates from a woman in her forties or fifties with acute or convalescent COVID-19. CDR3 sequence (DNA): TGTGCCAGCAGCCCAAGCTACGGGACAGGCTCTGGAAACACCATATATTTT. Its translation is CASSPSYGTGSGNTIYF.